This T cell receptor beta chain was sequenced in a study of T-cell memory formation after mild COVID-19 (dated by TCRdb to the early 2020s). Notes on the research overall: TCR sequence clusters from the two donors were found to be largely donor specific. In a couple of donors, T-cell clones that expanded and contracted after mild COVID-19 were tracked by sequencing TCRalpha and TCRbeta repertoires over time. Two young, previously healthy adult volunteers, one female and one male, were included in the cohort.

PBMCs were isolated by Ficoll-Paque density gradient centrifugation. Sequencer: Illumina NovaSeq 6000. TCRalpha and TCRbeta cDNA libraries were built by 5'RACE with constant-segment primers, adding sample barcodes and unique molecular identifiers. RNA was extracted from every sample with Trizol reagent. Amplification of the libraries took two PCR steps, and the second step added a second sample barcode plus Illumina TruSeq adapters. The libraries were sequenced on an Illumina NovaSeq using 2 x 150 bp paired-end reads. From the authors' description of their analysis: The reads were demultiplexed and collapsed into UMI-guided consensus sequences using migec v1.2.7. Using mixcr v2.1.11, UMI consensuses were aligned to TRA and TRB V and J templates and then assembled into clonotypes. Clonotypes were classified as expanded or contracted when called significant by both edgeR and NoisET, with noise models trained on biological replicates. edgeR calls used a false discovery rate-adjusted p below 0.01 and a log2 fold-change threshold of 1. As an exploratory analysis of dynamics, max-normalized trajectories of the 1000 most abundant clonotypes were examined by PCA with hierarchical clustering. Each responding clone was given a CD4 or CD8 phenotype based on the CD4+ and CD8+ repertoires, which had been sequenced separately. The raw public data were reprocessed by TCRdb itself: fastp quality trimming at Q25, MiXCR clonotype calling, in-frame beta chains only. Under each unique CDR3 protein, matching rows form one entry showing the most common genes and DNA. TCRdb's processing, not the authors' own work, is the source of the V and J calls. Across this sample there are 400,000 or so distinct CDR3 sequences, with around 20% seen only once. The top ten hold roughly 8.4% of the sample.

From the germline V gene, CDR1 is SQVTM and CDR2 is ANQGSEA. V and J are truncated by 2 bases and 5 bases respectively, leaving an intervening sequence of 12 bases. Its CDR3 holds 13 amino acids, cysteine through phenylalanine. Only the CDR3 DNA is retained, 39 bases long and in frame from the first base. This clonotype appeared a few times. Its antigen remains undetermined. Per-base quality was not reported, and no clone a single base away is much larger than it. The study at large found these results: SARS-CoV-2 specificity was not confirmed for the second-wave clones peaking on day 37. Contracting CD4+ clones were located mainly in the CM and EM memory subsets, whereas CD8+ clones were found to be enriched in EMRA. The study covered only a couple of mild cases, and larger cohorts including severe cases with pre-infection samples were considered necessary. Clones that contracted from day 15 to 85 showed balanced CD4/CD8 phenotypes, whereas a second wave of clones that expanded from day 15 to 37 leaned towards CD4+. Some responding clones were detected in pre-infection memory, suggesting pre-existing cross-reactive memory T cells joined the SARS-CoV-2 response.

The receptor's source is an adult woman who had mild COVID-19 (a few samples of this study predate the infection). The sample titles of this study are shuffled in the database, so cell type and time point are left out; the donor was told from shared clones. The sequence is built from TRBV29-1 and TRBJ1-2, with no confidently assigned D gene. Sequencing input: PBMCs or a T cell subset sorted from them (not recorded which). The sequence in DNA is TGCAGCGTTGAACCACCGGGAAGGTATGGCTACACCTTC. Its translation is CSVEPPGRYGYTF.